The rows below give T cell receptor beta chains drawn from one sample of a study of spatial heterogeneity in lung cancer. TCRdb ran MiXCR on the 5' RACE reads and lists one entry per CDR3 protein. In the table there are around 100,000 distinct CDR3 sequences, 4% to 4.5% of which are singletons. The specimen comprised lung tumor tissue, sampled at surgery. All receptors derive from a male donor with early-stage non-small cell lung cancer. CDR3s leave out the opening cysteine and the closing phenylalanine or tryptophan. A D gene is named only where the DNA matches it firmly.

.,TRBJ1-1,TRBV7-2,ASSRSYGNTEAF
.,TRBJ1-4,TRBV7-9,ASSFALGRGEKLF
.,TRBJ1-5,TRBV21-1,ASSTEGLSNQPQH
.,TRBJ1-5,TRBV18,ASSPKTVFSNQPQH
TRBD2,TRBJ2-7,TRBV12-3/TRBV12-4,ASSLAQAGHNGEQY
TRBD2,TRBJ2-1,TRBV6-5,ASSASGSSDEQF
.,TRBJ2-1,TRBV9,ASSVAARSLGNEQF
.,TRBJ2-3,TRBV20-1,SARGSSTDTQY
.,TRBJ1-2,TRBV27,ASSTGLGGYT
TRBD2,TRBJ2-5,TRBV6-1,ASSPEPGLAKTQY